The clone carrying this T cell receptor beta chain was counted a few times. The data originate from a study of identical twins' blood T cells. Study details: About 50 million reads came from 12 libraries, six alpha, six beta.

TCRdb redid the calling of the 5' RACE reads with MiXCR, one entry per CDR3 protein. Found here are 300,000 to 450,000 distinct CDR3 sequences, more than 25% of them singletons; the top ten hold around 5.6%. The sequence was collected from a woman aged 18 to 49 in good health. Input material: PBMCs.

The CDR3 DNA sequence: TGTGCCAGCAACCTTGGCGTTTCCTACAATGAGCAGTTCTTC. Amino acids: CASNLGVSYNEQFF. The chain combines TRBV6-2 or TRBV6-3 with TRBJ2-1; D is ambiguous. V shed 7 bases and J shed 1 base, with 11 bases lying between them. From germline, CDR1 is MNHEY and CDR2 SVGEGT. This CDR3 region has 14 residues.